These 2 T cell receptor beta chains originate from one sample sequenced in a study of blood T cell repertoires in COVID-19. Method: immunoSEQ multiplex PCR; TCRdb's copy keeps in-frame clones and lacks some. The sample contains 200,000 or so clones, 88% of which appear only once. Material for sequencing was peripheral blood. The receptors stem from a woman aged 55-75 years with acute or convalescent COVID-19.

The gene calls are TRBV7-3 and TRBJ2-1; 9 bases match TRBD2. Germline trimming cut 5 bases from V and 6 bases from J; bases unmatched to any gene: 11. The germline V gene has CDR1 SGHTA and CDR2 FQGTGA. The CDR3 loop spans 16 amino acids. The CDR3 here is CASSRDGISGGNEQFF. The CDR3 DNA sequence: TGTGCCAGCAGCCGTGACGGAATTAGCGGGGGCAATGAGCAGTTCTTC.

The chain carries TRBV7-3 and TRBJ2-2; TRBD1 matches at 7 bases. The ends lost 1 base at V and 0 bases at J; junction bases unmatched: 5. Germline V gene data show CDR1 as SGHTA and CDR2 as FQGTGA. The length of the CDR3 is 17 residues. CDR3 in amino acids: CASSLSPTGSNTGELFF. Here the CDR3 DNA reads TGTGCCAGCAGCTTAAGCCCGACAGGGTCGAACACCGGGGAGCTGTTTTTT.